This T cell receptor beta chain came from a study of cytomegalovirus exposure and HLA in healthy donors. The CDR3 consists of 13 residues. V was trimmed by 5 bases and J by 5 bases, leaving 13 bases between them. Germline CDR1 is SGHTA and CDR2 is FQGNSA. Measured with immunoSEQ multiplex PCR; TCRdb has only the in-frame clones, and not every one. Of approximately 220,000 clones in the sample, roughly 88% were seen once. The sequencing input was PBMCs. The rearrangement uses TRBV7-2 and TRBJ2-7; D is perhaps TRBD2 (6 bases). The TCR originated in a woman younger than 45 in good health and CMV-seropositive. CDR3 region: CASSTGAGNEQYF. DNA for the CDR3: TGTGCCAGCAGCACGGGTGCGGGAAACGAGCAGTACTTC.